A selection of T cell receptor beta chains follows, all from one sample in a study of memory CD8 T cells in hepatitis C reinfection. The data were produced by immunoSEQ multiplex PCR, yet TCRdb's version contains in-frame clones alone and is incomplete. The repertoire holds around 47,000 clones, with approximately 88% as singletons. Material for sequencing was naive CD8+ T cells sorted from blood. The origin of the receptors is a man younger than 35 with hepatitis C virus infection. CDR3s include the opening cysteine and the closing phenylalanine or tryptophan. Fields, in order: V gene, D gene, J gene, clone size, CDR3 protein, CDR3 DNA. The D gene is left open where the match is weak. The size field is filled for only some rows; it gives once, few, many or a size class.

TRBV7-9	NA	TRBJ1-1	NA	CASSPLATSFEAFF	TGTGCCAGCAGCCCACTCGCTACGAGCTTTGAAGCTTTCTTT
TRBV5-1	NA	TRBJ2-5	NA	CASSLLGTSVGRAGETQYF	TGCGCCAGCAGCTTGCTCGGGACATCTGTGGGCAGGGCGGGGGAGACCCAGTACTTC
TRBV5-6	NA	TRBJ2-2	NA	CASSLVGRNTGELFF	TGTGCCAGCAGCTTGGTGGGCAGAAACACCGGGGAGCTGTTTTTT
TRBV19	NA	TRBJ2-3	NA	CASSSIDPDTQYF	TGTGCCAGTAGTAGTATAGATCCTGATACGCAGTATTTT
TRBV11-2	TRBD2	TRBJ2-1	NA	CASSPGLAGRNLNEQFF	TGTGCCAGCAGCCCCGGACTAGCGGGGAGGAACCTCAATGAGCAGTTCTTC
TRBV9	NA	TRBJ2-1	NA	CASSVQGNNEQFF	TGTGCCAGCAGCGTACAGGGGAACAATGAGCAGTTCTTC
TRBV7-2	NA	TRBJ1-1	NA	CASSVDSLNTEAFF	TGTGCCAGCAGCGTGGACAGTCTGAACACTGAAGCTTTCTTT
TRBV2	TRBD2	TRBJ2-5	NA	CASSVTSGGSQETQYF	TGTGCCAGCAGTGTGACTAGCGGGGGATCTCAAGAGACCCAGTACTTC
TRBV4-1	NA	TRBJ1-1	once	CASSQGSQGNTEAFF	TGCGCCAGCAGCCAAGGGTCCCAGGGGAACACTGAAGCTTTCTTT
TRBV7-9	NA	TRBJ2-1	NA	CASSPISIYTGGNEQFF	TGTGCCAGCAGTCCAATTTCTATATACACCGGAGGGAATGAGCAGTTCTTC
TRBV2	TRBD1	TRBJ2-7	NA	CASNTYRDSSYEQYF	TGTGCCAGCAATACCTACCGGGACAGCTCCTACGAGCAGTACTTC
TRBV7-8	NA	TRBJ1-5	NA	CASSLAGGPNQPQHF	TGTGCCAGCAGCTTAGCGGGAGGCCCCAATCAGCCCCAGCATTTT
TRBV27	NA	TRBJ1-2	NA	CASNPSGLADYGYTF	TGTGCCAGCAATCCCTCCGGGTTGGCAGACTATGGCTACACCTTC
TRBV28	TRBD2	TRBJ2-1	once	CASSSGSNEQFF	TGTGCCAGCAGTAGCGGGAGCAATGAGCAGTTCTTC
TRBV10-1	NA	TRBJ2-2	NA	CASSVGAGTGELFF	TGCGCCAGCAGTGTGGGGGCAGGCACCGGGGAGCTGTTTTTT
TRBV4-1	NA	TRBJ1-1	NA	CASSQGRENTEAFF	TGCGCCAGCAGCCAAGGGAGGGAGAACACTGAAGCTTTCTTT
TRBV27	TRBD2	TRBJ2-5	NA	CASSPPGGATQYF	TGTGCCAGCAGTCCCCCGGGGGGGGCGACCCAGTACTTC
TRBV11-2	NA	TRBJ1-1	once	CASSLGKTEMNTEAFF	TGTGCCAGCAGCTTAGGGAAGACAGAGATGAACACTGAAGCTTTCTTT
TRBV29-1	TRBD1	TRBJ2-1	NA	CSDLGQGTGEQFF	TGCAGCGACCTAGGACAGGGTACTGGTGAGCAGTTCTTC
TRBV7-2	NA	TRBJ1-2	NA	CASSGADLYGYTF	TGTGCCAGCAGCGGGGCTGATCTCTATGGCTACACCTTC
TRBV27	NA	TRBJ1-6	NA	CASSLLSGENSPLHF	TGTGCCAGCAGTTTATTGTCAGGGGAGAATTCACCCCTCCACTTT
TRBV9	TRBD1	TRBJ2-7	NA	CASSATTGGEQYF	TGTGCCAGCAGCGCCACGACAGGGGGCGAGCAGTACTTC
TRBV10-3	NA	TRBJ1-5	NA	CAISKGGVSRYSNQPQHF	TGTGCCATCTCGAAGGGGGGGGTCAGCCGTTATAGCAATCAGCCCCAGCATTTT
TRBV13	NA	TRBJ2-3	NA	CASSLEGNSRDTQYF	TGTGCCAGCAGCTTGGAGGGGAATTCACGAGATACGCAGTATTTT
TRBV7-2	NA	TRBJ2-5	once	CASSLGAYEFQETQYF	TGTGCCAGCAGCTTAGGGGCCTATGAGTTTCAAGAGACCCAGTACTTC
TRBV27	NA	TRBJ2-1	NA	CASSFGGSSYNEQFF	TGTGCCAGCAGTTTTGGCGGAAGCTCCTACAATGAGCAGTTCTTC
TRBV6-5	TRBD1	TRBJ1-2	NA	CASSAWTGNGYTF	TGTGCCAGCAGTGCCTGGACAGGGAATGGCTACACCTTC
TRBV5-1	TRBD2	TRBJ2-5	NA	CASSLGVAGDGGETQYF	TGCGCCAGCAGCTTGGGAGTAGCGGGGGACGGTGGAGAGACCCAGTACTTC
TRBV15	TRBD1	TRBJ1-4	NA	CATSREDRGSEKLFF	TGTGCCACCAGCAGAGAGGACAGGGGAAGCGAAAAACTGTTTTTT
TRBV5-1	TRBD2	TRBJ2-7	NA	CASSRGSGSYEQYF	TGCGCCAGCAGCAGGGGTAGCGGGAGCTACGAGCAGTACTTC
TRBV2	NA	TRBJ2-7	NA	CASSEVAGPPYEQYF	TGTGCCAGCAGTGAGGTGGCGGGCCCCCCCTACGAGCAGTACTTC
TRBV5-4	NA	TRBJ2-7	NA	CASSLAGIDIEQYF	TGTGCCAGCAGCTTGGCGGGGATTGATATCGAGCAGTACTTC
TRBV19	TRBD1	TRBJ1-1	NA	CASSITGGADEAFF	TGTGCCAGTAGTATTACAGGGGGCGCAGATGAAGCTTTCTTT